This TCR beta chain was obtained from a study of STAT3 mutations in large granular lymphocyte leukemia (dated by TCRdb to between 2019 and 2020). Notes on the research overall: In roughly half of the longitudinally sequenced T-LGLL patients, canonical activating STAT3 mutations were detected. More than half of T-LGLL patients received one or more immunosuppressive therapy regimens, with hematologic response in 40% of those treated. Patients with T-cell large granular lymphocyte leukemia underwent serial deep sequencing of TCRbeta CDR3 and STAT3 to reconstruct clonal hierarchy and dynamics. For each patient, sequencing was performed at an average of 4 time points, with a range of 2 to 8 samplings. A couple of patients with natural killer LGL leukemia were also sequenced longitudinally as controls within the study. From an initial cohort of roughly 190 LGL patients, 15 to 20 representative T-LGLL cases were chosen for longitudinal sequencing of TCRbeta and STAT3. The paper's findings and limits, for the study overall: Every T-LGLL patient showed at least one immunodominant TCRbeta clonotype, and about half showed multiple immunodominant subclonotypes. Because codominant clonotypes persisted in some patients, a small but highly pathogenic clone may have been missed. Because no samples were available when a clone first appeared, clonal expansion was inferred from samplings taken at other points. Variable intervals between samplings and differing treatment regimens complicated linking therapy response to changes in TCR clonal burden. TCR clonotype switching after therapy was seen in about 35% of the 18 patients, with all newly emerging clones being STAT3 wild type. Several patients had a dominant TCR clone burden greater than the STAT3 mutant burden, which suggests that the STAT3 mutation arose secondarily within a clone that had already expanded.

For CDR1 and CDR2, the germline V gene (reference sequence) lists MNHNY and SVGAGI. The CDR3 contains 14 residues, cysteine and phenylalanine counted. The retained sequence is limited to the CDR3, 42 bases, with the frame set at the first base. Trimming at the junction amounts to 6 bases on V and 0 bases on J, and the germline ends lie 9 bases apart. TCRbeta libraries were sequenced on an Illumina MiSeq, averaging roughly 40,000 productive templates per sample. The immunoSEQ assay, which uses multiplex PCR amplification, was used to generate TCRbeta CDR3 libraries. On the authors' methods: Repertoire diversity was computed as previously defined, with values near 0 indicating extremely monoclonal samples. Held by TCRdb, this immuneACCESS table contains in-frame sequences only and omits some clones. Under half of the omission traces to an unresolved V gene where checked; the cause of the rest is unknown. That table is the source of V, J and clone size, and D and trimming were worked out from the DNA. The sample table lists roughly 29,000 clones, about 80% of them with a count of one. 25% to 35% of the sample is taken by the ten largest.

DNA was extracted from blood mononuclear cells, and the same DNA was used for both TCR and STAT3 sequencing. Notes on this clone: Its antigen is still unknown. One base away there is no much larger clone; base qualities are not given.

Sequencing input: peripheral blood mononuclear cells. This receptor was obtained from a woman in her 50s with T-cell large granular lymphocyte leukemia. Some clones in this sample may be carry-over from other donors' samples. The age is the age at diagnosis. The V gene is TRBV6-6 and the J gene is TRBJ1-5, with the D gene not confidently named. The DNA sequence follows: TGTGCCAGCAGCCGACACCATAGCAATCAGCCCCAGCATTTT. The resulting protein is CASSRHHSNQPQHF.